This record looks at one TCR beta chain sequence and its context. The data originate from a study of molecular identifiers for immune sequencing clone quantification. V lost 5 bases and J lost 5, with 10 bases in between. CDR1 and CDR2 (germline): SEHNR, FQNEAQ (reference sequence). This CDR3 is 12 amino acids long. TCRdb fed the PCR reads into MiXCR, producing one record per CDR3 protein. The sample has more than 85,000 distinct CDR3 sequences, about 35% seen once; the top ten hold roughly 9.7%. This TCR was recovered from a human donor in good health. Some libraries in this study had Jurkat cell RNA spiked in. Sequences were obtained from naive CD8+ T cells from blood, with Jurkat cell RNA spiked in. Subset defined: FACS-sorted CD8+CD4-CCR7+CD45RA+ naive T cells. The gene calls are TRBV7-9 and TRBJ2-7; D gene uncertain. The CDR3 is CASSPIGDEQYF. In DNA, the CDR3 is TGTGCCAGCAGCCCCATTGGGGACGAGCAGTACTTC.